Following are 6 T cell receptor beta chains from one sample sequenced in a study of metastatic and nonmetastatic thyroid tumors. MiXCR was used by TCRdb to re-call the PCR reads. The table records 30,000 or so clones, approximately 8% of them present only once. All patients reached thyroid surgery having received no treatment beforehand. Sequencing was performed on blood. All receptors derive from a female donor with papillary thyroid cancer or a benign thyroid nodule (not recorded which). Some clones in this sample may be carry-over from other donors' samples.

The chain joins TRBV6-2 or TRBV6-3 to TRBJ1-2, with no clear D. The V end lost 2 bases, the J end lost 12 bases, and 7 bases lay between the germline ends. The V gene's germline CDR1 is MNHEY and CDR2 SVGEGT. The CDR3 covers 10 residues. This CDR3 is CASSYGRHTF. In nucleotides, the CDR3 is TGTGCCAGCAGTTACGGGCGCCACACCTTC.

This clone was counted ten times or more. The genes are TRBV6-1 and TRBJ2-7, with 14 bases identical to TRBD2. Trimming took 6 bases from V and 6 from J; bases not matched to a gene: 7. This CDR3 has 15 amino acids. CDR1 and CDR2 (germline): MNHNS, SASEGT. CDR3 amino acids: CASRPGLAGVGEQYF. The CDR3, as DNA: TGTGCCAGCAGACCGGGACTAGCGGGAGTGGGCGAGCAGTACTTC.

This clone was detected ten times or more. This chain links TRBV20-1 with TRBJ2-7; TRBD1 matches 9 bases. J lost 4 bases, V lost 3 bases, and 7 bases had no gene match. This CDR3 is built from 14 residues. Per the germline V gene, CDR1 is DFQATT and CDR2 is SNEGSKA (reference sequence). As DNA, the CDR3 is TGCAGTGCTAGTTTGACAGGGGGAAGGTACGAGCAGTACTTC. Translation: CSASLTGGRYEQYF.

This clone showed up many times. The V call is TRBV20-1, the J call TRBJ1-2; no definite D call. Trimming stripped 6 bases from V and 4 bases from J, with 15 bases between. The CDR3 has 13 amino acids. Per the germline V gene, CDR1 is DFQATT and CDR2 is SNEGSKA (reference sequence). The CDR3 region is CSAGNRSTYGYTF. For the CDR3, the DNA is TGCAGTGCCGGAAACAGAAGTACCTATGGCTACACCTTC.

This clone was observed at least ten times. This sequence joins TRBV27 and TRBJ2-3; D not resolved. Trimming took off 4 bases at V and 5 bases at J, with 19 bases between the two ends. The CDR3 runs 16 residues. From germline, CDR1 is MNHEY and CDR2 SMNVEV (reference sequence). CDR3: CASSSLDTVRRDTQYF. CDR3 nucleotides: TGTGCCAGCAGTTCACTCGACACCGTGCGTCGAGATACGCAGTATTTT.

This clone was detected only a few times. The chain recombines TRBV6-2 or TRBV6-3 with TRBJ2-1, with 12 bases that match TRBD2. V dropped 6 bases and J dropped 5; count of bases not matched to a gene: 5. Germline loops: CDR1 MNHEY, CDR2 SVGEGT. The CDR3 is made up of 15 amino acids. The CDR3 is CASRRTSGVNNEQFF. CDR3 bases: TGTGCCAGCAGGAGGACTAGCGGGGTTAACAATGAGCAGTTCTTC.